This T cell receptor (beta chain) was retrieved from a study of OX40 agonist ivuxolimab in advanced cancers. Study details: A mean age of 60 years, range roughly 20 to 85, was recorded, and approximately 85% were male.

A note on this clone: Its specificity is not known.

Germline V gene sequence: CDR1 SGHTA, CDR2 FQGNSA. The CDR3 totals 15 residues. Trimming stripped 3 bases from V and 3 bases from J, with 12 bases between. Measured with immunoSEQ multiplex PCR; TCRdb has only the in-frame clones, and not every one. The sample records around 150,000 clones, roughly 91% being singletons. Broader study findings: Some nonresponders likewise displayed low normalized T-cell clonal expansion.

This TCR was sampled from an adult with an advanced solid tumor such as melanoma, head and neck, liver or kidney cancer. The gene calls are TRBV7-2 and TRBJ1-5, with D tentatively TRBD1 (6 bases). The sample consisted of CD4+ or CD8+ T cells sorted from blood, taken in a trial of the OX40 agonist ivuxolimab. The CDR3 DNA sequence: TGTGCCAGCAGCTTTGGCAGGGGTCCCAATCAGCCCCAGCATTTT. Its protein product is CASSFGRGPNQPQHF.